What follows is one TCR beta chain and its context. The antigen is undetermined. This specimen comes from a study of cytomegalovirus exposure and HLA in healthy donors. Study details: As an earlier analysis found, about 190 million T cells yielded 100 million to 130 million unique TCR beta sequences. The study's findings and limits: Several top significant clusters appeared, in a later analysis, to be linked to common viral pathogens. Rarity held for most TCR sequences, but there were some public TCRs that occurred in many donors.

It was with 60 Vbeta and 13 Jbeta primers that the PCR ran. The method was immunoSEQ multiplex PCR; TCRdb's version includes in-frame clones alone and lacks a portion of them. The data contain roughly 200,000 clones, roughly 80% of them seen just once; the ten biggest clones take up 2.4%. Trimming removed 5 bases from V and 8 bases from J; junction bases left unmatched: 10. CDR1 and CDR2 (germline): MDHEN, SYDVKM. CDR3 length equals 15 residues. This clonotype originated in a man in his 60s in good health and CMV-seronegative. Sequenced material: PBMCs. The J gene is TRBJ1-4, the V gene TRBV28; TRBD1 aligns across 8 bases. The CDR3 loop is CASSGPTGAPEKLFF. As DNA, the CDR3 is TGTGCCAGCAGTGGACCGACAGGGGCCCCCGAAAAACTGTTTTTT.